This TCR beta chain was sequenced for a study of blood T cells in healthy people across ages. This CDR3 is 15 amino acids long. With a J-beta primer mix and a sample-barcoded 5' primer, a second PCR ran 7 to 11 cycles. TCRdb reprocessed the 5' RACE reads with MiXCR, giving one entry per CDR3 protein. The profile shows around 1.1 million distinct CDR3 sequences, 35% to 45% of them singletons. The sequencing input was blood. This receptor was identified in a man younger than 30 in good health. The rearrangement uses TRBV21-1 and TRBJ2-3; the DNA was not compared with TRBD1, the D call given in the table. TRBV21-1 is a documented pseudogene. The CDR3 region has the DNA TGTGCCAGCAGCAAATGGGACAGGTTTGCAGATACGCAGTATTTT. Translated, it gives CASSKWDRFADTQYF.